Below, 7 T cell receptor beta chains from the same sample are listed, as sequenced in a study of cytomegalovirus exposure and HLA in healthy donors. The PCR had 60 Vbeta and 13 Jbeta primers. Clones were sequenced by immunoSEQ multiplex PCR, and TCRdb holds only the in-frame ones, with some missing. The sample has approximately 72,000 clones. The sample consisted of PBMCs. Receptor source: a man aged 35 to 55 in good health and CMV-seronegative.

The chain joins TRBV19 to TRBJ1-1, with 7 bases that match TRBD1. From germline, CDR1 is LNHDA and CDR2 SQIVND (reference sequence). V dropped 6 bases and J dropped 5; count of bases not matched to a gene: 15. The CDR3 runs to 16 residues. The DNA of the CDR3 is TGTGCCAGTAGCTTGGGGCATAAGACAGGGAAAACTGAAGCTTTCTTT. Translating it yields CASSLGHKTGKTEAFF.

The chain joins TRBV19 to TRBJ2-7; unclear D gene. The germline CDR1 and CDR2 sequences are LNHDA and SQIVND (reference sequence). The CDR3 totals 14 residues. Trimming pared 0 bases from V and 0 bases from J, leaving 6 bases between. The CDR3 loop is CASSIEGTSYEQYF. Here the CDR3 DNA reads TGTGCCAGTAGTATAGAGGGCACCTCCTACGAGCAGTACTTC.

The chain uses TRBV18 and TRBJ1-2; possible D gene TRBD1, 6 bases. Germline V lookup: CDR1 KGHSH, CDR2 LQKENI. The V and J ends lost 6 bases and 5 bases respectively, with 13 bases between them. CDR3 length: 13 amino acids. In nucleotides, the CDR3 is TGTGCCAGCTCGCCCGACAGGACATATGGCTACACCTTC. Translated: CASSPDRTYGYTF.

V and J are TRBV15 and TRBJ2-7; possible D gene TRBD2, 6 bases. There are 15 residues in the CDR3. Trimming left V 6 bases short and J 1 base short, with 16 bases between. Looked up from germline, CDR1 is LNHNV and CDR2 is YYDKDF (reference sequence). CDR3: CATSFPEEGSYEQYF. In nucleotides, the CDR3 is TGTGCCACCAGTTTCCCAGAGGAGGGTTCCTACGAGCAGTACTTC.

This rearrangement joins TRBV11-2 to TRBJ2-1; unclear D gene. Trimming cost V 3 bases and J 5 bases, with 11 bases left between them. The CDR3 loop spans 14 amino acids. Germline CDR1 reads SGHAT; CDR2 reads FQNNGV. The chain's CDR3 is CASSFSGPDNEQFF. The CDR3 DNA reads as TGTGCCAGCAGCTTCTCTGGCCCCGACAATGAGCAGTTCTTC.

The CDR3 here is CASSRGEEGTEAFF. In nucleotides, the CDR3 is TGCGCCAGCAGCCGCGGGGAAGAAGGCACTGAAGCTTTCTTT. V is TRBV5-1 and J is TRBJ1-1; D unresolved. In germline, CDR1 is SGHRS, CDR2 YFSETQ. The CDR3 runs to 14 residues. With 4 bases removed from V and 4 bases from J, the gap between germline ends came to 14 bases.

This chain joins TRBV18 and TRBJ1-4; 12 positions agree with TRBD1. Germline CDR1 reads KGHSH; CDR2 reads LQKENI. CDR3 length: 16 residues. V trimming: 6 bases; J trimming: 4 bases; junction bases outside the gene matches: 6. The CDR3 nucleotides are TGTGCCAGCTCCTCGGGACAGGGGGCAGATAATGAAAAACTGTTTTTT. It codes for CASSSGQGADNEKLFF. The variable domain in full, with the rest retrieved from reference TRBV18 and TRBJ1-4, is NAGVMQNPRHLVRRRGQEARLRCSPMKGHSHVYWYRQLPEEGLKFMVYLQKENIIDESGMPKERFSAEFPKEGPSILRIQQVVRGDSAAYFCASSSGQGADNEKLFFGSGTQLSVL.